A single sample gave rise to the 9 T cell receptor beta chains below, sequenced in a study of blood T cell repertoires in COVID-19. The table came from immunoSEQ multiplex PCR; TCRdb's copy has only in-frame clones and leaves some out. The table has about 140,000 clones, 88% seen once. Sequenced sample: peripheral blood. Source of these receptors: a woman in her forties or fifties with acute or convalescent COVID-19.

The chain couples TRBV19 to TRBJ1-4; the D gene is possibly TRBD1 (6 bases). CDR1 and CDR2 from the germline V gene are LNHDA and SQIVND (reference sequence). V lost 8 bases, J lost 3 bases, and 10 bases lay in between. There are 13 residues in the CDR3. CDR3 bases: TGTGCCAGTTGTGACAGGCCTAATGAAAAACTGTTTTTT. Its protein is CASCDRPNEKLFF.

This chain connects TRBV25-1 to TRBJ1-1; D is ambiguous. The V end was cut by 4 bases, the J end by 0 bases, with 6 bases between. This CDR3 is built from 13 residues. Germline values: CDR1 MGHDK, CDR2 SYGVNS. CDR3 residues: CASSGLVNTEAFF. Here the CDR3 DNA reads TGTGCCAGCAGTGGTCTAGTGAACACTGAAGCTTTCTTT. The complete variable domain, with remaining parts taken from reference TRBV25-1 and TRBJ1-1, reads EADIYQTPRYLVIGTGKKITLECSQTMGHDKMYWYQQDPGMELHLIHYSYGVNSTEKGDLSSESTVSRIRTEHFPLTLESARPSHTSQYLCASSGLVNTEAFFGQGTRLTVV.

The chain carries TRBV11-2 and TRBJ2-4, with 8 positions matching TRBD2. With V trimmed by 6 bases and J by 0 bases, 7 bases remained unmatched. Germline loops: CDR1 SGHAT, CDR2 FQNNGV. The length of the CDR3 is 16 residues. CDR3 residues: CASRALADLAKNIQYF. CDR3 DNA: TGTGCCAGCAGAGCACTAGCGGATCTAGCCAAAAACATTCAGTACTTC.

The chain joins TRBV3-1 (or the pseudogene TRBV3-2) to TRBJ2-7; 7 bases line up with TRBD1. The CDR3 contains 12 residues. V trimming: 8 bases; J trimming: 2 bases; junction bases outside the gene matches: 3. Germline V gene lookup returns CDR1 LGHDT and CDR2 YNNKEL (reference sequence). DNA of the CDR3: TGTGCCAGCGTGGGACAGACCTACGAGCAGTACTTC. This codes for CASVGQTYEQYF.

The rearrangement joins TRBV6-5 to TRBJ2-5; D perhaps matches TRBD2 (5 bases). This CDR3 comprises 14 residues. Germline CDR1 MNHEY, CDR2 SVGAGI. The V and J ends lost 6 bases and 5 bases respectively, with 16 bases between them. CDR3 amino acids: CASRLPGVGETQYF. In DNA, the CDR3 is TGTGCCAGCAGGCTACCCGGGGTTGGGGAGACCCAGTACTTC.

The J gene is TRBJ1-3, the V gene TRBV6-5; D unclear. Trimming pared 5 bases from V and 4 bases from J, leaving 6 bases between. The CDR3 is 12 amino acids. The germline V gene has CDR1 MNHEY and CDR2 SVGAGI. The chain's CDR3 is CASSSDGNTIYF. For the CDR3, the DNA is TGTGCCAGCAGTAGCGACGGAAACACCATATATTTT.

Written as DNA, the CDR3 is TGTGCCAGCAGCTTATTTGGAGGGTCTGAAGCTTTCTTT. Encoded protein: CASSLFGGSEAFF. V usage is TRBV7-8 and J usage is TRBJ1-1, with D uncertain. V was trimmed by 2 bases and J by 6 bases, leaving 10 bases between them. There are 13 residues in the CDR3. CDR1 and CDR2 (germline): SGHVS, FQNEAQ.

The V and J genes are TRBV15 and TRBJ2-3; 8 bases line up with TRBD1. CDR3 length: 14 residues. Germline V gene sequence: CDR1 LNHNV, CDR2 YYDKDF (reference sequence). Unmatched junction bases numbered 3, after V lost 4 bases and J lost 3 bases. CDR3 nucleotides: TGTGCCACCAGCACACGACAGGGGACAGATACGCAGTATTTT. The encoded protein is CATSTRQGTDTQYF. Supplemented by reference TRBV15 and TRBJ2-3, the full variable domain reads DAMVIQNPRYQVTQFGKPVTLSCSQTLNHNVMYWYQQKSSQAPKLLFHYYDKDFNNEADTPDNFQSRRPNTSFCFLDIRSPGLGDTAMYLCATSTRQGTDTQYFGPGTRLTVL.

V is TRBV9 and J is TRBJ1-3; no definite D call. CDR1 SGDLS and CDR2 YYNGEE come from the germline V gene. The CDR3 length is 18 residues. V was cut by 0 bases and J by 0 bases, with 16 bases left in between. The CDR3 sequence: CASSVATREDGSGNTIYF. For the CDR3, the DNA is TGTGCCAGCAGCGTAGCTACTAGGGAGGACGGCTCTGGAAACACCATATATTTT.